Sequencing of this TCR beta chain was carried out in a study of early T cells in non-severe SARS-CoV-2 infection (dated by TCRdb to the early 2020s). A note on the overall study: Because TCR sequencing was done on bulk RNA from unsorted whole blood, the alpha and beta chains could not be paired. Study-wide findings and limitations: VDJdb matching was skewed toward anti-spike CD8 responses, so virus-specific expansions were likely underestimated and private and CD4 specificities were missed.

This clonotype was recorded a few times. The target of this receptor is not known. No per-base quality is available; no much larger clone lies one base away. The study was a case-control design nested within a healthcare worker cohort in London, UK, with weekly nasopharyngeal swab PCR tests and blood sampling. Healthcare workers were recruited between 23 and 31 March 2020, during the week of the UK lockdown, and were followed weekly for up to about 15 weeks. The germline ends are 11 bases apart after V is trimmed by 3 bases and J by 5 bases. CDR1 SGHRS and CDR2 YFSETQ are derived from the germline V gene. Measured from the cysteine to the phenylalanine, the CDR3 is 13 residues long. Only the CDR3 portion is preserved as DNA: 39 bases, with reading frame beginning at the first base. The method behind the library was 5' RACE. Sequencing used a NextSeq 500. In the TCR library protocol, unique molecular identifiers were attached to individual cDNA molecules to correct for PCR bias and sequencing error. TCR alpha and beta chains were both sequenced, and the abundances of alpha and beta sequences in each sample were closely correlated with each other. As for how the authors treated the data: Decombinator V4 was used to annotate TCR sequences for V gene, J gene and CDR3. TCRs were defined as expanded if a significant change between any two time points was detected under a Poisson model with p below 0.0001. Abundances of TCRs were expressed as counts per million after normalisation to the total number of TCRs sequenced in each sample. MAIT TCRs were defined by TRAV1-2 paired with TRAJ12, TRAJ20 or TRAJ33, and iNKT TCRs by TRAV10 paired with TRAJ18. A search of VDJdb, accessed on 1 November 2021, was run for TCRs annotated to CMV, EBV and SARS-CoV-2, with TCRs annotated for multiple antigens excluded. TCRdb reran the public reads through fastp at Q25 and MiXCR, keeping productive beta chains. Rows with one shared CDR3 protein collapse into an entry with the most common genes and DNA. TCRdb's processing, not the authors' own work, is the source of the V and J calls. In all, the sample holds about 60,000 distinct CDR3 sequences, and about 11% of those were seen once. The top ten clones comprise less than 3.5% of the sample.

The sample was whole blood, taken at baseline. The sequence derives from an adult who was a healthcare worker with PCR-confirmed SARS-CoV-2 infection or an uninfected control (not recorded which). Recombination connected TRBV5-1 to TRBJ1-1; perhaps TRBD1 is the D gene, with 6 bases matching. The CDR3 corresponds to CASSSLGGTEAFF. The sequenced DNA: TGCGCCAGCAGCTCCCTAGGGGGAACTGAAGCTTTCTTT. Joined to the reference TRBV5-1 and TRBJ1-1 proteins, this CDR3 gives the full variable domain: KAGVTQTPRYLIKTRGQQVTLSCSPISGHRSVSWYQQTPGQGLQFLFEYFSETQRNKGNFPGRFSGRQFSNSRSEMNVSTLELGDSALYLCASSSLGGTEAFFGQGTRLTVV.